This T cell receptor (beta chain) comes out of a study of T cell changes during pregnancy in multiple sclerosis. Sequencing used immunoSEQ multiplex PCR; TCRdb keeps in-frame clones, though not all of them. The sample has roughly 100,000 clones; approximately 93% are singletons. The CDR3 has 16 residues. Germline CDR1 is MRHNA and CDR2 is SNTAGT. J was trimmed by 7 bases and V by 2 bases; bases with no gene match: 14. Source: peripheral blood, taken after pregnancy. This clonotype was obtained from a female donor with multiple sclerosis, enrolled in a pregnancy study. The V and J genes are TRBV6-4 and TRBJ2-7; 7 bases fit TRBD1. Written as DNA, the CDR3 is TGTGCCAGCAGTGACCTCCGGGACAGTCATACTATGGAGCAGTACTTC. Protein: CASSDLRDSHTMEQYF.